These T cell receptor beta chains were read from a single sample in a study of T cells in Graves' hyperthyroidism and ophthalmopathy. TCRdb reanalysed the multiplex PCR reads using MiXCR and keeps one entry per CDR3 protein. The table shows about 700,000 distinct CDR3 sequences, with about 15% occurring only once. Specimen: blood. These receptors all stem from a woman younger than 30 with Graves' hyperthyroidism. Each CDR3 is given with its conserved first and last residue. The D gene is left open where the match is weak. Only part of the rows carry a size: once, few, many, or a class if the clone is expanded.

J gene: TRBJ1-2; clone size: few; V gene: TRBV20-1; D gene: .; CDR3 protein: CSARLLYGYTF; CDR3 DNA: TGCAGTGCTAGACTACTTTATGGCTACACCTTC
J gene: TRBJ2-5; clone size: .; V gene: TRBV20-1; D gene: TRBD2; CDR3 protein: CSSSSSGKGETQYF; CDR3 DNA: TGCAGCTCTTCCTCTAGCGGGAAGGGAGAGACCCAGTACTTC
J gene: TRBJ2-1; clone size: .; V gene: TRBV10-3; D gene: TRBD2; CDR3 protein: CAISEMVLAGRYSYNEQFF; CDR3 DNA: TGTGCCATCAGTGAGATGGTACTAGCGGGACGCTACTCCTACAATGAGCAGTTCTTC
J gene: TRBJ2-1; clone size: many; V gene: TRBV7-8; D gene: .; CDR3 protein: CASSWTGNEQFF; CDR3 DNA: TGTGCCAGCAGCTGGACTGGCAATGAGCAGTTCTTC
J gene: TRBJ1-6; clone size: many; V gene: TRBV20-1; D gene: .; CDR3 protein: CSARDYREISPLHF; CDR3 DNA: TGCAGTGCTAGAGATTACCGGGAGATATCACCCCTCCACTTT
J gene: TRBJ1-5; clone size: many; V gene: TRBV6-2/TRBV6-3; D gene: TRBD1; CDR3 protein: CASRLTGGNQPQHF; CDR3 DNA: TGTGCCAGCAGACTCACAGGGGGTAATCAGCCCCAGCATTTT
J gene: TRBJ1-2; clone size: .; V gene: TRBV4-1; D gene: .; CDR3 protein: CASSQSKTANYGYTF; CDR3 DNA: TGCGCCAGCAGCCAATCAAAGACAGCTAACTATGGCTACACCTTC
J gene: TRBJ2-6; clone size: .; V gene: TRBV7-9; D gene: .; CDR3 protein: CASSPRVSGANVLTF; CDR3 DNA: TGTGCCAGCAGCCCTAGGGTTTCTGGGGCCAACGTCCTGACTTTC
J gene: TRBJ1-5; clone size: many; V gene: TRBV7-2; D gene: .; CDR3 protein: CASSRRTAGGNQPQHF; CDR3 DNA: TGTGCCAGCAGCCGTAGGACAGCAGGGGGCAATCAGCCCCAGCATTTT
J gene: TRBJ1-2; clone size: many; V gene: TRBV3-1; D gene: .; CDR3 protein: CASSLEQNYGYTF; CDR3 DNA: TGTGCCAGCAGCCTGGAGCAAAACTATGGCTACACCTTC
J gene: TRBJ2-7; clone size: few; V gene: TRBV19; D gene: TRBD1; CDR3 protein: CASSTRDRGAEQYF; CDR3 DNA: TGTGCCAGTAGTACCCGGGACAGGGGAGCCGAGCAGTACTTC
J gene: TRBJ2-1; clone size: many; V gene: TRBV7-3; D gene: .; CDR3 protein: CASSLRGGSYNEQFF; CDR3 DNA: TGTGCCAGCAGCTTGAGGGGGGGGTCCTACAATGAGCAGTTCTTC
J gene: TRBJ1-2; clone size: .; V gene: TRBV6-2/TRBV6-3; D gene: .; CDR3 protein: CASLDGPRGYTF; CDR3 DNA: TGTGCCAGCTTGGACGGGCCTAGGGGCTACACCTTC
J gene: TRBJ2-2; clone size: .; V gene: TRBV28; D gene: TRBD2; CDR3 protein: CASSGRRVTGELFF; CDR3 DNA: TGTGCCAGCAGCGGGAGGAGGGTCACCGGGGAGCTGTTTTTT
J gene: TRBJ2-1; clone size: .; V gene: TRBV9; D gene: TRBD1; CDR3 protein: CASSVGGDRSNEQFF; CDR3 DNA: TGTGCCAGCAGCGTAGGGGGGGACAGGTCCAATGAGCAGTTCTTC
J gene: TRBJ1-2; clone size: many; V gene: TRBV3-1; D gene: .; CDR3 protein: CASSQLGDGYTF; CDR3 DNA: TGTGCCAGCAGCCAACTAGGAGATGGCTACACCTTC
J gene: TRBJ2-7; clone size: many; V gene: TRBV2; D gene: .; CDR3 protein: CASSELPQGIYEQYF; CDR3 DNA: TGTGCCAGCAGTGAGTTGCCTCAGGGGATCTACGAGCAGTACTTC
J gene: TRBJ2-1; clone size: .; V gene: TRBV2; D gene: .; CDR3 protein: CASSTAGNEQFF; CDR3 DNA: TGTGCCAGCAGTACGGCTGGGAATGAGCAGTTCTTC
J gene: TRBJ1-1; clone size: many; V gene: TRBV6-1; D gene: .; CDR3 protein: CASSAGPWNTEAFF; CDR3 DNA: TGTGCCAGCAGTGCGGGACCCTGGAACACTGAAGCTTTCTTT
J gene: TRBJ2-2; clone size: few; V gene: TRBV9; D gene: TRBD2; CDR3 protein: CASGYSGRKNTGELFF; CDR3 DNA: TGTGCCAGCGGGTATAGCGGGAGGAAAAACACCGGGGAGCTGTTTTTT
J gene: TRBJ2-1; clone size: few; V gene: TRBV12-3/TRBV12-4; D gene: TRBD2; CDR3 protein: CASSFAGGANEQFF; CDR3 DNA: TGTGCCAGCAGTTTTGCGGGGGGTGCCAATGAGCAGTTCTTC
J gene: TRBJ2-1; clone size: many; V gene: TRBV12-3/TRBV12-4; D gene: TRBD2; CDR3 protein: CASLVAGEGEQFF; CDR3 DNA: TGTGCCAGCTTGGTAGCGGGAGAGGGTGAGCAGTTCTTC
J gene: TRBJ2-7; clone size: many; V gene: TRBV18; D gene: .; CDR3 protein: CASSPAGQYEQYF; CDR3 DNA: TGTGCCAGCTCACCAGCGGGACAGTACGAGCAGTACTTC
J gene: TRBJ1-2; clone size: many; V gene: TRBV6-1; D gene: TRBD1; CDR3 protein: CASSGTGGDYGYTF; CDR3 DNA: TGTGCCAGCAGTGGGACAGGGGGCGACTATGGCTACACCTTC
J gene: TRBJ2-7; clone size: many; V gene: TRBV12-3/TRBV12-4; D gene: TRBD2; CDR3 protein: CASVPTAGGPGEQYF; CDR3 DNA: TGTGCCAGCGTCCCGACAGCGGGAGGGCCTGGCGAGCAGTACTTC
J gene: TRBJ2-1; clone size: .; V gene: TRBV19; D gene: .; CDR3 protein: CASSTLRDGSNGQFF; CDR3 DNA: TGTGCCAGTAGTACACTCCGGGACGGGTCCAATGGGCAGTTCTTC
J gene: TRBJ1-1; clone size: .; V gene: TRBV4-3; D gene: .; CDR3 protein: CASSQDPGRTEAFF; CDR3 DNA: TGCGCCAGCAGCCAAGATCCCGGGAGAACTGAAGCTTTCTTT
J gene: TRBJ2-7; clone size: .; V gene: TRBV29-1; D gene: TRBD1; CDR3 protein: CSVGSWTGVNEQYF; CDR3 DNA: TGCAGCGTTGGTTCTTGGACAGGGGTGAATGAGCAGTACTTC
J gene: TRBJ2-7; clone size: .; V gene: TRBV20-1; D gene: .; CDR3 protein: CSASSLVGEQYF; CDR3 DNA: TGCAGTGCTAGCTCGCTGGTGGGAGAGCAGTACTTC
J gene: TRBJ1-2; clone size: few; V gene: TRBV3-1; D gene: .; CDR3 protein: CASSQGHGYGYTF; CDR3 DNA: TGTGCCAGCAGCCAAGGTCACGGGTATGGCTACACCTTC
J gene: TRBJ2-1; clone size: many; V gene: TRBV18; D gene: TRBD1; CDR3 protein: CASSPLGTGAYNEQFF; CDR3 DNA: TGTGCCAGCTCACCACTAGGGACAGGGGCATACAATGAGCAGTTCTTC
J gene: TRBJ2-7; clone size: many; V gene: TRBV14; D gene: .; CDR3 protein: CASSQARNGEQYF; CDR3 DNA: TGTGCCAGCAGCCAAGCAAGGAACGGCGAGCAGTACTTC
J gene: TRBJ2-4; clone size: few; V gene: TRBV18; D gene: TRBD1; CDR3 protein: CASSAPGTGMLNIQYF; CDR3 DNA: TGTGCCAGCTCGGCGCCCGGGACAGGGATGTTAAACATTCAGTACTTC
J gene: TRBJ2-1; clone size: .; V gene: TRBV4-1; D gene: TRBD2; CDR3 protein: CASSQDLTSGRNEQFF; CDR3 DNA: TGCGCCAGCAGCCAAGATTTAACTAGCGGGAGGAATGAGCAGTTCTTC
J gene: TRBJ2-5; clone size: few; V gene: TRBV30; D gene: TRBD2; CDR3 protein: CAWSAKREGLGKTQYF; CDR3 DNA: TGTGCCTGGAGTGCGAAGCGGGAGGGCCTGGGGAAGACCCAGTACTTC
J gene: TRBJ1-5; clone size: .; V gene: TRBV4-1; D gene: TRBD1; CDR3 protein: CASSQAMSQGGQGNQPQHF; CDR3 DNA: TGCGCCAGCAGCCAAGCCATGAGTCAGGGGGGCCAGGGCAATCAGCCCCAGCATTTT
J gene: TRBJ2-3; clone size: .; V gene: TRBV6-1; D gene: TRBD2; CDR3 protein: CATLAGGGSDTQYF; CDR3 DNA: TGTGCCACCCTAGCGGGAGGAGGCTCAGATACGCAGTATTTT
J gene: TRBJ1-4; clone size: .; V gene: TRBV6-1; D gene: .; CDR3 protein: CASSRRPSGNEKLFF; CDR3 DNA: TGTGCCAGCAGCCGCCGACCCTCGGGTAATGAAAAACTGTTTTTT
J gene: TRBJ1-6; clone size: few; V gene: TRBV5-1; D gene: .; CDR3 protein: CASSLGRQASSSYNSPLHF; CDR3 DNA: TGCGCCAGCAGCTTGGGACGACAGGCTAGTAGCTCCTATAATTCACCCCTCCACTTT
J gene: TRBJ2-1; clone size: once; V gene: TRBV4-3; D gene: TRBD2; CDR3 protein: CASSPVAGGSLNEQFF; CDR3 DNA: TGCGCCAGCAGCCCTGTAGCGGGAGGGAGTTTGAATGAGCAGTTCTTC
J gene: TRBJ2-5; clone size: few; V gene: TRBV24-1; D gene: .; CDR3 protein: CATSDSPRETQYF; CDR3 DNA: TGTGCCACCAGTGATTCGCCTCGGGAGACCCAGTACTTC
J gene: TRBJ2-7; clone size: many; V gene: TRBV12-3/TRBV12-4; D gene: .; CDR3 protein: CASRALGDTSYEQYF; CDR3 DNA: TGTGCCAGCCGCGCCTTGGGGGACACCTCCTACGAGCAGTACTTC
J gene: TRBJ1-3; clone size: .; V gene: TRBV9; D gene: .; CDR3 protein: CASRGDGFSGNTIYF; CDR3 DNA: TGTGCCAGCAGGGGAGACGGCTTCTCTGGAAACACCATATATTTT
J gene: TRBJ2-1; clone size: few; V gene: TRBV4-1; D gene: TRBD1; CDR3 protein: CASSQDGTGVFFDNEQFF; CDR3 DNA: TGCGCCAGCAGCCAAGACGGGACAGGGGTTTTCTTTGACAATGAGCAGTTCTTC